The text below deals with one TCR beta chain. Its antigen is unidentified. Arm-PCR of CDR3 regions and iRepertoire HTBI primers were used to build TCR beta libraries. TCRdb reanalysed the multiplex PCR reads using MiXCR and keeps one entry per CDR3 protein. This table holds about 290,000 distinct CDR3 sequences, around 23% found once. This sample was taken from a study of regulatory T cells in long-lasting Graves disease. Study-wide points: Thyroid tissue went unstudied; only peripheral blood was examined.

V shed 3 bases and J shed 0 bases, with 15 bases lying between them. CDR1 and CDR2 from the germline V gene are KGHSH and LQKENI. This CDR3 is 17 amino acids long. As for time point: persistent/refractory GD, antithyroid drugs over 5 years with positive TRAb. PBMC RNA served as the TCR library source. This sequence originates from a female donor with Graves disease. The material was peripheral blood mononuclear cells (PBMCs), obtained when the disease was refractory, from a patient treated with antithyroid drugs. V usage is TRBV18 and J usage is TRBJ1-5, with TRBD1 as a possible D gene (5 bases). CDR3 region: CASSPSPGGLSNQPQHF. CDR3 coding DNA: TGTGCCAGCTCACCCTCGCCGGGGGGACTTAGCAATCAGCCCCAGCATTTT.